This TCR beta chain was recovered during a study of blood T cell repertoires in COVID-19. Study context: Some COVID-19 samples were acute and others convalescent; all came from the United States, Italy and Spain. In each case, the material was cDNA or gDNA derived from T cells, B-cell-depleted T cells, or PBMCs.

Sequencing used immunoSEQ multiplex PCR; TCRdb keeps in-frame clones, though not all of them. This sample has under 350,000 clones, with about 88% found just once. CDR3 length: 14 residues. The V end lost 4 bases, the J end lost 14 bases, and 19 bases lay between the germline ends. Germline CDR1 is SGDLS and CDR2 is YYNGEE. The sequencing sample was made of peripheral blood. The TCR sequence derives from a man between 65 and 85 years old with acute or convalescent COVID-19. This chain links TRBV9 with TRBJ1-6, with D uncertain. The CDR3: CASSSSGAYSALHF. CDR3 nucleotides: TGTGCCAGCAGCTCATCGGGAGCCTACTCAGCCCTCCACTTT. Based on the CDR3 plus reference TRBV9 and TRBJ1-6, the full variable domain is DSGVTQTPKHLITATGQRVTLRCSPRSGDLSVYWYQQSLDQGLQFLIQYYNGEERAKGNILERFSAQQFPDLHSELNLSSLELGDSALYFCASSSSGAYSALHFGNGTRLTVT.